The entry below describes one TCR beta chain. Its antigen remains unidentified. The sample comes from a study of blood T cells in healthy people across ages. Then a second PCR, running about 6 to 11 cycles, was carried out with a sample-barcoded 5' primer and a J-beta primer mix. The authors tagged each cDNA molecule using a template-switch adaptor with 12 random nucleotides. TCRdb reprocessed the 5' RACE reads via MiXCR and lists one record per CDR3 protein. The sample lists roughly 1.9 million distinct CDR3 sequences, approximately 39% seen once, with roughly 24% in the top ten. Study-level points and caveats: A strong correlation between TCR beta diversity and naive T cell percentage was seen.

The study recruited healthy Caucasian donors from Russia who were aged about 6 to 95. Total RNA amounts of at least 6 micrograms were extracted per sample. The CDR3 runs to 15 residues. V lost 5 bases, J lost 5 bases, and 18 bases lay in between. The germline V gene has CDR1 KGHSY and CDR2 FQNENV. This TCR derives from a human donor in good health. The genes are TRBV16 and TRBJ1-1; possible D gene TRBD1, 6 bases. Sequencing was done on a sample of blood. The DNA of the CDR3 is TGTGCCAGCAGCGGAACCGGGACATGGGCTACTGAAGCTTTCTTT. The encoded protein is CASSGTGTWATEAFF.